This is a list of T cell receptor beta chains from one sample in a study of Ad26.COV2.S vaccination and SARS-CoV-2 variants. Assay used: immunoSEQ multiplex PCR; TCRdb lists only in-frame clones, some missing. This table holds roughly 350,000 clones, approximately 90% found once. The source material was peripheral blood, sampled in a trial of Ad26.COV2.S vaccine versus placebo. The source is a person between 18 and 60 years old who received the Ad26.COV2.S COVID-19 vaccine or a placebo. Both conserved end residues are part of each CDR3. Fields, in order: CDR3 DNA, CDR3 protein, D gene, J gene, clone size, V gene. D genes are given only for firm matches. Expanded clones get a size class; other rows say once, few or many, or leave the size out.

CDR3nt: TGCAGCGTTGCAGGGCGCGAGCAGTACTTC
CDR3aa: CSVAGREQYF
d_gene: -
j_gene: TRBJ2-7
abundance: -
v_gene: TRBV29-1

CDR3nt: TGTGCCAGCAGCTTAAAGCTACAGGGGGCCAGCAATGAGCAGTTCTTC
CDR3aa: CASSLKLQGASNEQFF
d_gene: TRBD1
j_gene: TRBJ2-1
abundance: -
v_gene: TRBV13

CDR3nt: TGTGCCAGCTCACCACGGGGTAGCAGGGCAGGAAACACCATATATTTT
CDR3aa: CASSPRGSRAGNTIYF
d_gene: -
j_gene: TRBJ1-3
abundance: -
v_gene: TRBV18

CDR3nt: TGTGCCAGCAAGCACGGGCCGGGACAGGCCTACGAGCAGTACTTC
CDR3aa: CASKHGPGQAYEQYF
d_gene: TRBD1
j_gene: TRBJ2-7
abundance: -
v_gene: TRBV28

CDR3nt: TGCGCCAGCAGCTTGGTATTCGGGGATCGCTACGAGCAGTACTTC
CDR3aa: CASSLVFGDRYEQYF
d_gene: -
j_gene: TRBJ2-7
abundance: -
v_gene: TRBV5-1

CDR3nt: TGTGCCACCAGCAGACCGAGACAGGGGGTTGCAGGTGAAAAACTGTTTTTT
CDR3aa: CATSRPRQGVAGEKLFF
d_gene: TRBD1
j_gene: TRBJ1-4
abundance: -
v_gene: TRBV15

CDR3nt: TGTGCCAGTAGTGCCGCTGTGGGCAGGATGTTGGTTGGTCAGCCCCAGCATTTT
CDR3aa: CASSAAVGRMLVGQPQHF
d_gene: -
j_gene: TRBJ1-5
abundance: -
v_gene: TRBV19

CDR3nt: TGTGCCAGCAGCTTGGAGAGGGGACAGGGAAACACCGGGGAGCTGTTTTTT
CDR3aa: CASSLERGQGNTGELFF
d_gene: TRBD1
j_gene: TRBJ2-2
abundance: -
v_gene: TRBV5-6

CDR3nt: TGTGCCAGCAGCTTAGGGCTAGCATGGACAGATACGCAGTATTTT
CDR3aa: CASSLGLAWTDTQYF
d_gene: -
j_gene: TRBJ2-3
abundance: -
v_gene: TRBV7-2

CDR3nt: TGTGCCAGCAGCGTAGGTCCAGGGCGAAGGCCAGATACGCAGTATTTT
CDR3aa: CASSVGPGRRPDTQYF
d_gene: -
j_gene: TRBJ2-3
abundance: -
v_gene: TRBV9

CDR3nt: TGTGCCAGTAGTGTTATCTCTGGGGCCAACGTCCTGACTTTC
CDR3aa: CASSVISGANVLTF
d_gene: -
j_gene: TRBJ2-6
abundance: -
v_gene: TRBV19

CDR3nt: TGTGCCACCAGTGATTTAGGATCCAGCTCCTACAATGAGCAGTTCTTC
CDR3aa: CATSDLGSSSYNEQFF
d_gene: -
j_gene: TRBJ2-1
abundance: -
v_gene: TRBV24-1

CDR3nt: TGTGCCAGCAGCCTCGGGACAGGGCTCTACGAGCAGTACTTC
CDR3aa: CASSLGTGLYEQYF
d_gene: TRBD1
j_gene: TRBJ2-7
abundance: -
v_gene: TRBV5-6

CDR3nt: TGTGCCACCACCGAATCCCGACAGGTTAGCTCCTACGAGCAGTACTTC
CDR3aa: CATTESRQVSSYEQYF
d_gene: -
j_gene: TRBJ2-7
abundance: -
v_gene: TRBV24-1

CDR3nt: TGCAGCGTTGTGACAGGGTACTATGGCTACACCTTC
CDR3aa: CSVVTGYYGYTF
d_gene: TRBD1
j_gene: TRBJ1-2
abundance: -
v_gene: TRBV29-1

CDR3nt: TGTGCCAGCAGTTACGGACTAGCGGGGGACGAGCAGTACTTC
CDR3aa: CASSYGLAGDEQYF
d_gene: TRBD2
j_gene: TRBJ2-7
abundance: -
v_gene: TRBV6-2/TRBV6-3

CDR3nt: TGTGCCAGCAGAATAGGGACAGGGGGCCATCAGCCCCAGCATTTT
CDR3aa: CASRIGTGGHQPQHF
d_gene: TRBD1
j_gene: TRBJ1-5
abundance: -
v_gene: TRBV2

CDR3nt: TGCGCCAGCAGCCTCACTAGCGGGAGCTCCTACAATGAGCAGTTCTTC
CDR3aa: CASSLTSGSSYNEQFF
d_gene: TRBD2
j_gene: TRBJ2-1
abundance: -
v_gene: TRBV5-1

CDR3nt: TGTGCCAGTGCTAACAGTCTGAACACTGAAGCTTTCTTT
CDR3aa: CASANSLNTEAFF
d_gene: -
j_gene: TRBJ1-1
abundance: -
v_gene: TRBV7-9

CDR3nt: TGTGCCAGCAGCTCCCCATTCGGGACAGCCTATGGCTACACCTTC
CDR3aa: CASSSPFGTAYGYTF
d_gene: TRBD1
j_gene: TRBJ1-2
abundance: -
v_gene: TRBV28

CDR3nt: TGTGCCAGCAGCTTCAAGACAGGGTCCTACGAGCAGTACTTC
CDR3aa: CASSFKTGSYEQYF
d_gene: TRBD1
j_gene: TRBJ2-7
abundance: -
v_gene: TRBV3-1/TRBV3-2

CDR3nt: TGTGCCAGCAGCTTAGGGTGGGGGGCGTACACTGAAGCTTTCTTT
CDR3aa: CASSLGWGAYTEAFF
d_gene: -
j_gene: TRBJ1-1
abundance: -
v_gene: TRBV7-2

CDR3nt: TGTGCCAGCAGCCTTCTCCGGGACGGAGGCACAGATACGCAGTATTTT
CDR3aa: CASSLLRDGGTDTQYF
d_gene: -
j_gene: TRBJ2-3
abundance: -
v_gene: TRBV14

CDR3nt: TGTGCTAGTGCCTGGGGAGCAGGGCGTGGTGGGATCGGGTATGAGCAGTTCTTC
CDR3aa: CASAWGAGRGGIGYEQFF
d_gene: -
j_gene: TRBJ2-1
abundance: once
v_gene: TRBV12-5

CDR3nt: TGTGCCAGCAGTTACATCTCCACCGGGACTAGCGGCAGCAATGAGCAGTTCTTC
CDR3aa: CASSYISTGTSGSNEQFF
d_gene: TRBD2
j_gene: TRBJ2-1
abundance: -
v_gene: TRBV6-2/TRBV6-3

CDR3nt: TGCAGCGTAAAGGGACAGGGCAACACTGAAGCTTTCTTT
CDR3aa: CSVKGQGNTEAFF
d_gene: TRBD1
j_gene: TRBJ1-1
abundance: -
v_gene: TRBV29-1

CDR3nt: TGTGCCAGCAGACGGACAGGGAATGAAAAACTGTTTTTT
CDR3aa: CASRRTGNEKLFF
d_gene: TRBD1
j_gene: TRBJ1-4
abundance: -
v_gene: TRBV12-3/TRBV12-4

CDR3nt: TGTGCCAGCAGCTCGACGTGGACAGCGAACACCGGGGAGCTGTTTTTT
CDR3aa: CASSSTWTANTGELFF
d_gene: -
j_gene: TRBJ2-2
abundance: -
v_gene: TRBV7-9

CDR3nt: TGTGCCAGCAGCCCGGGGACAGGGATGAGCTCCTACGAGCAGTACTTC
CDR3aa: CASSPGTGMSSYEQYF
d_gene: TRBD1
j_gene: TRBJ2-7
abundance: few
v_gene: TRBV13

CDR3nt: TGTGCCAGCAGTGAAGCTGAGGGCTCGGGTTCACCCCTCCACTTT
CDR3aa: CASSEAEGSGSPLHF
d_gene: -
j_gene: TRBJ1-6
abundance: -
v_gene: TRBV6-1

CDR3nt: TGTGCCAGCAGCTTATCCTTCCGGGAGTTGGCAGGGACAGAGGGCACTGAAGCTTTCTTT
CDR3aa: CASSLSFRELAGTEGTEAFF
d_gene: TRBD1
j_gene: TRBJ1-1
abundance: few
v_gene: TRBV13

CDR3nt: TGTGCCAGTAGTATAGTATTTGGGGGGCGCGACTATGGCTACACCTTC
CDR3aa: CASSIVFGGRDYGYTF
d_gene: -
j_gene: TRBJ1-2
abundance: -
v_gene: TRBV19

CDR3nt: TGTGCCAGCAGCTTAACGACAGGGGTCTCCTCTGGAAACACCATATATTTT
CDR3aa: CASSLTTGVSSGNTIYF
d_gene: TRBD1
j_gene: TRBJ1-3
abundance: -
v_gene: TRBV7-8

CDR3nt: TGTGCCAGTAGTATGGGCCCGGGTATGAACACTGAAGCTTTCTTT
CDR3aa: CASSMGPGMNTEAFF
d_gene: -
j_gene: TRBJ1-1
abundance: -
v_gene: TRBV19

CDR3nt: TGTGCCAGCAGCGTAAGCCCGTCCGGCCAAACTGAAGCTTTCTTT
CDR3aa: CASSVSPSGQTEAFF
d_gene: -
j_gene: TRBJ1-1
abundance: -
v_gene: TRBV9

CDR3nt: TGTGCCAGCAGTTACGACGGATTAGCGGGAGGTAGCTTC
CDR3aa: CASSYDGLAGGSF
d_gene: TRBD2
j_gene: TRBJ2-7
abundance: -
v_gene: TRBV6-6

CDR3nt: TGTGCCAGCAGGGTTCAGGGGGCTATGAGGAACACTGAAGCTTTCTTT
CDR3aa: CASRVQGAMRNTEAFF
d_gene: TRBD1
j_gene: TRBJ1-1
abundance: -
v_gene: TRBV2

CDR3nt: TGTGCCAGCAGTTTCTCGGGACTAAATTCACCCCTCCACTTT
CDR3aa: CASSFSGLNSPLHF
d_gene: -
j_gene: TRBJ1-6
abundance: -
v_gene: TRBV27

CDR3nt: TGCAGCGTTGGCCCGGCAGGGGGCTCTTCGGGGTATGGCTACACCTTC
CDR3aa: CSVGPAGGSSGYGYTF
d_gene: TRBD1
j_gene: TRBJ1-2
abundance: -
v_gene: TRBV29-1

CDR3nt: TGCGCCAGCAGCTTGGCGGTAGGCCGGGAAAACGAGCAGTACTTC
CDR3aa: CASSLAVGRENEQYF
d_gene: -
j_gene: TRBJ2-7
abundance: once
v_gene: TRBV5-1

CDR3nt: TGTGCCAGCAGCCAAGACCCCGGGGGGGCTGAAGCTTTCTTT
CDR3aa: CASSQDPGGAEAFF
d_gene: -
j_gene: TRBJ1-1
abundance: once
v_gene: TRBV3-1/TRBV3-2

CDR3nt: TGTGCCAGCAGCGCCCAGGGGTATAACACTGAAGCTTTCTTT
CDR3aa: CASSAQGYNTEAFF
d_gene: -
j_gene: TRBJ1-1
abundance: -
v_gene: TRBV7-2

CDR3nt: TGTGCCAGCTCACAAGCGGGCCGCACAGATACGCAGTATTTT
CDR3aa: CASSQAGRTDTQYF
d_gene: -
j_gene: TRBJ2-3
abundance: -
v_gene: TRBV18

CDR3nt: TGTGCCAGCAGCGGGGGGGCGGACGGACGCACAGATACGCAGTATTTT
CDR3aa: CASSGGADGRTDTQYF
d_gene: -
j_gene: TRBJ2-3
abundance: -
v_gene: TRBV11-3

CDR3nt: TGTGCCAGCAGCTCAACCCTGGCGGAGACCCAGTACTTC
CDR3aa: CASSSTLAETQYF
d_gene: -
j_gene: TRBJ2-5
abundance: -
v_gene: TRBV5-6

CDR3nt: TGTGCCAGTACGGCCGGGACAAACAATCAGCCCCAGCATTTT
CDR3aa: CASTAGTNNQPQHF
d_gene: -
j_gene: TRBJ1-5
abundance: -
v_gene: TRBV28

CDR3nt: TGTGCCAGTAACACGGACAGGGGCACTGAAGCTTTCTTT
CDR3aa: CASNTDRGTEAFF
d_gene: TRBD1
j_gene: TRBJ1-1
abundance: -
v_gene: TRBV19